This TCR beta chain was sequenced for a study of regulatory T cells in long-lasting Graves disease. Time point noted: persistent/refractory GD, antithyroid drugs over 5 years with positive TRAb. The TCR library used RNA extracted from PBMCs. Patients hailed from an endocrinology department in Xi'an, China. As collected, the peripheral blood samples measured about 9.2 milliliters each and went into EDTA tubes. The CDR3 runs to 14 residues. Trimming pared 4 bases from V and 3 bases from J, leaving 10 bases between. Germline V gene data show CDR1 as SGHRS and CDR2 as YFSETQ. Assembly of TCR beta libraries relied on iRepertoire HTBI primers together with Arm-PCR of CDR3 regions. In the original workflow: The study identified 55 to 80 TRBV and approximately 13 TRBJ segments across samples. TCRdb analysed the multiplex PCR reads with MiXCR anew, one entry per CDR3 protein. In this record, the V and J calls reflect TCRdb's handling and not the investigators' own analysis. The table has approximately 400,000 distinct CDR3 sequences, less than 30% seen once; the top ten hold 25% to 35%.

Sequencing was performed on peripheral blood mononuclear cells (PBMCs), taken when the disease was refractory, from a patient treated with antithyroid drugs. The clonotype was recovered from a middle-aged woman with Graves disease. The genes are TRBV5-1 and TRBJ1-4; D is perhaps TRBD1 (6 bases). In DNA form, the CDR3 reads TGCGCCAGCAGCCAGGGGAGCGCTAATGAAAAACTGTTTTTT. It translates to CASSQGSANEKLFF.